This entry lists 31 T cell receptor beta chains sequenced from one sample in a study of early T cells in non-severe SARS-CoV-2 infection (dated by TCRdb to the early 2020s). Library creation used 5' RACE. This sample was sequenced with a NextSeq 500. TCRdb itself trimmed the public reads at Q25 with fastp, ran MiXCR and retained productive beta chains. Each CDR3 protein appears once, grouped with its most common genes and DNA. A total of about 80,000 distinct CDR3 sequences appear in this sample, around 13% of them only once. The ten largest account for 1.1% of the sample. The sequencing input was whole blood. The receptor source for this set is an adult who was a healthcare worker with PCR-confirmed SARS-CoV-2 infection or an uninfected control (not recorded which).

This sequence joins TRBV4-3 and TRBJ2-2, with D uncertain. With 5 bases removed from V and 3 bases from J, the gap between germline ends came to 4 bases. CDR1 and CDR2 (germline): LGHNA, YSLEER. The CDR3 loop spans 12 amino acids. CDR3 loop: CASSRYTGELFF. CDR3 nucleotides: TGCGCCAGCAGCAGGTACACCGGGGAGCTGTTTTTT.

This clonotype has more than one count but fewer than ten. This chain connects TRBV2 to TRBJ1-5; D is possibly TRBD1 (6 bases). The V gene's germline CDR1 is SNHLY and CDR2 FYNNEI. The ends were cut back, 8 bases at V and 0 bases at J, with 8 bases in the middle. The CDR3 consists of 13 residues. The CDR3: CASEQGSNQPQHF. CDR3 nucleotide sequence: TGTGCCAGCGAACAGGGTAGCAATCAGCCCCAGCATTTT.

In its sample, this clonotype was seen a few times. The chain carries TRBV20-1 and TRBJ1-1; D call uncertain. With 6 bases removed from V and 4 bases from J, the gap between germline ends came to 12 bases. The CDR3 is made up of 12 amino acids. Germline V lookup: CDR1 DFQATT, CDR2 SNEGSKA (reference sequence). The CDR3 here is CSAPGRSTEAFF. CDR3 sequence (DNA): TGCAGTGCCCCGGGGAGATCCACTGAAGCTTTCTTT.

This clonotype came up a few times. The V gene is TRBV5-6, the J gene TRBJ2-7; D call uncertain. Germline V gene data show CDR1 as SGHDT and CDR2 as YYEEEE. Deletions cut 7 bases from V and 3 bases from J, with 17 bases between. The CDR3 extends over 14 amino acids. DNA of the CDR3: TGTGCCAGCGGGTCGATGAGTCCTAACTACGAGCAGTACTTC. This encodes CASGSMSPNYEQYF.

This clonotype has only a few counts. The V and J genes are TRBV7-6 and TRBJ2-1; D not resolved. The ends were cut back, 0 bases at V and 1 base at J, with 4 bases in the middle. Looked up from germline, CDR1 is SGHVS and CDR2 is FNYEAQ. The CDR3 extends over 14 amino acids. In DNA form, the CDR3 reads TGTGCCAGCAGCTTAGCGGAATCCTACAATGAGCAGTTCTTC. This sequence encodes CASSLAESYNEQFF.

A few counts support this clonotype. The junction departs from germline at one end; a sequencing error may be responsible. The chain recombines TRBV5-1 with TRBJ2-1; D could derive from TRBD1 or TRBD2 (6 bases each). The germline CDR1 and CDR2 sequences are SGHRS and YFSETQ. CDR3 length: 13 amino acids. CDR3 sequence: CASRLDGGREQFF. The CDR3 DNA reads as TGCGCCAGCAGATTGGATGGGGGGCGTGAGCAGTTCTTC.

The CDR3 sequence is CASSAGGNEQFF. Here the CDR3 DNA reads TGTGCCAGCAGCGCAGGTGGGAATGAGCAGTTCTTC. The chain has TRBV7-9 and TRBJ2-1; D unclear. The ends were cut back, 5 bases at V and 7 bases at J, with 9 bases in the middle. Germline-derived CDR1 and CDR2 are SEHNR and FQNEAQ (reference sequence). The CDR3 contains 12 residues.

The chain has TRBV2 and TRBJ2-2; a possible D gene is TRBD2 (5 bases). V was shortened by 6 bases and J by 5 bases, with 19 bases between the two germline ends. This CDR3 has 16 residues. Germline loops: CDR1 SNHLY, CDR2 FYNNEI. This CDR3 is CASSLAPAGGTGELFF. CDR3 nucleotide sequence: TGTGCCAGCAGCTTGGCCCCGGCCGGCGGGACCGGGGAGCTGTTTTTT.

This clonotype has ten or more counts. The chain combines TRBV6-1 with TRBJ2-3, with D perhaps TRBD2 (5 bases). This CDR3 comprises 14 residues. The germline V gene encodes CDR1 MNHNS and CDR2 SASEGT. V was clipped by 7 bases and J by 3 bases, with 14 bases between them. CDR3 bases: TGTGCCAGCACCGCGGGCTTAGGAACAGATACGCAGTATTTT. Its translation is CASTAGLGTDTQYF.

This clonotype was detected ten times or more. This chain joins TRBV6-2 or TRBV6-3 and TRBJ2-1; no clear D. V lost 5 bases, J lost 6 bases, and 8 bases lay in between. Germline CDR1 and CDR2: MNHEY and SVGEGT. This CDR3 is 12 amino acids long. CDR3 region: CASSRTGNEQFF. DNA for the CDR3: TGTGCCAGCAGTCGTACTGGCAATGAGCAGTTCTTC.

Ten or more counts support this clonotype. V gene TRBV12-3 or TRBV12-4 combines with J gene TRBJ2-2; the D gene is possibly TRBD2 (6 bases). CDR3 length: 14 amino acids. Trimming removed 5 bases at V and 1 base at J, with 8 bases between. CDR3 in DNA: TGTGCCAGCAGTCGGGGACTGAACACCGGGGAGCTGTTTTTT. Translated, it gives CASSRGLNTGELFF.

Only a few counts were recorded for this clonotype. This sequence joins TRBV19 and TRBJ1-1; D remains ambiguous. CDR1 is LNHDA, CDR2 SQIVND, per germline (reference sequence). V was shortened by 3 bases and J by 5 bases, with 10 bases between the two germline ends. CDR3 size: 13 residues. CDR3 region: CASSISSETEAFF. CDR3 nucleotide sequence: TGTGCCAGTAGTATCTCCAGTGAGACTGAAGCTTTCTTT.

This clonotype has only a few counts. The chain joins TRBV4-3 to TRBJ2-1; TRBD2 agrees at 7 bases. The CDR3 is made up of 13 amino acids. V was pared by 8 bases and J by 8 bases, with 9 bases of the junction left unmatched. CDR1 LGHNA and CDR2 YSLEER come from the germline V gene. In nucleotides, the CDR3 is TGCGCCAGCGGGGTTTGGGGAGGGTATGAGCAGTTCTTC. This translates into CASGVWGGYEQFF.

This clonotype was seen repeatedly, ten times or more. The chain recombines TRBV7-9 with TRBJ1-5; D gene ambiguous. The V gene lost 5 bases and the J gene lost 4 bases, with 6 bases spanning the gap. This CDR3 comprises 12 residues. Germline CDR1 SEHNR, CDR2 FQNEAQ (reference sequence). The CDR3 region is CASSPTNQPQHF. DNA of the CDR3: TGTGCCAGCAGCCCAACTAATCAGCCCCAGCATTTT.

This clonotype was detected ten times or more. J is TRBJ1-3 and V is TRBV6-2 or TRBV6-3, with D tentatively TRBD1 (6 bases). Trimming left V 7 bases short and J 0 bases short, with 10 bases between. CDR3 length equals 14 residues. CDR1 and CDR2 from the germline V gene are MNHEY and SVGEGT. The DNA of the CDR3 is TGTGCCAGCACCAGGGACATCTCTGGAAACACCATATATTTT. It yields the protein CASTRDISGNTIYF.

In its sample, this clonotype was seen a few times. The rearrangement joins TRBV9 to TRBJ2-3; a possible D gene is TRBD2 (6 bases). The CDR3 covers 15 residues. Trimming cost V 2 bases and J 0 bases, with 10 bases left between them. From germline, CDR1 is SGDLS and CDR2 YYNGEE. CDR3 in DNA: TGTGCCAGCAGCGTGCTCGGGGGAAGCACAGATACGCAGTATTTT. Translated, it gives CASSVLGGSTDTQYF. Based on the CDR3 plus reference TRBV9 and TRBJ2-3, the full variable domain is DSGVTQTPKHLITATGQRVTLRCSPRSGDLSVYWYQQSLDQGLQFLIQYYNGEERAKGNILERFSAQQFPDLHSELNLSSLELGDSALYFCASSVLGGSTDTQYFGPGTRLTVL.

Notes on this clonotype: Since a much larger clone is just one base distant, this may be a read error. The chain joins TRBV7-9 to TRBJ2-3; perhaps TRBD2 as D (5 bases). The V and J ends lost 6 bases and 5 bases respectively, with 18 bases between them. The CDR3 is made up of 15 amino acids. Looked up from germline, CDR1 is SEHNR and CDR2 is FQNEAQ (reference sequence). The CDR3 nucleotides are TGTGCCAGCAGACGACGGAGAGGGTCGAAAGATACGCAGTATTTT. The encoded protein is CASRRRRGSKDTQYF.

This chain uses TRBV19 with TRBJ2-7, with TRBD1 matching 8 bases. The trim removed 5 bases at V and 3 bases at J, leaving 12 bases unmatched. Germline loops: CDR1 LNHDA, CDR2 SQIVND (reference sequence). The CDR3 is 16 amino acids. CDR3: CASSLARTGPIYEQYF. The CDR3 nucleotides read TGTGCCAGTAGTTTGGCTCGGACAGGGCCCATCTACGAGCAGTACTTC. The full variable domain, completed using reference TRBV19 and TRBJ2-7, is DGGITQSPKYLFRKEGQNVTLSCEQNLNHDAMYWYRQDPGQGLRLIYYSQIVNDFQKGDIAEGYSVSREKKESFPLTVTSAQKNPTAFYLCASSLARTGPIYEQYFGPGTRLTVT.

This clonotype was recorded a few times. The rearrangement links TRBV5-1 to TRBJ2-5; no clear D gene. This CDR3 region has 14 residues. Between the trimmed V and J ends, which lost 5 bases and 4 bases, there was a span of 15 bases. Germline lookup yields CDR1 SGHRS and CDR2 YFSETQ. The CDR3 spells CASSAMLDGETQYF. CDR3 DNA: TGCGCCAGCAGTGCAATGCTTGATGGAGAGACCCAGTACTTC.

A single count supports this clonotype. The genes are TRBV9 and TRBJ1-1; D gene uncertain. This CDR3 contains 15 residues. V was pared by 0 bases and J by 3 bases, with 12 bases between. Germline CDR1 and CDR2: SGDLS and YYNGEE. The CDR3 loop reads CASSVVGDTYTEAFF. For the CDR3, the DNA is TGTGCCAGCAGCGTAGTGGGTGATACCTACACTGAAGCTTTCTTT.

The chain links TRBV29-1 to TRBJ2-5; TRBD2 aligns across 10 bases. Germline CDR1 is SQVTM and CDR2 is ANQGSEA. CDR3 size: 17 residues. V trimming: 4 bases; J trimming: 5 bases; junction bases outside the gene matches: 16. The chain's CDR3 is CSVGVPSGSFVWETQYF. Written as DNA, the CDR3 is TGCAGCGTTGGGGTACCTAGCGGGAGTTTCGTCTGGGAGACCCAGTACTTC.

This clonotype was picked up many times. The chain couples TRBV12-2 to TRBJ1-1. TRBV12-2 is termed a pseudogene. This CDR3 is built from 15 residues. The CDR3: CASRLGPLLNTEAFF. CDR3 nucleotides: TGTGCAAGTCGCTTAGGACCACTCCTGAACACTGAAGCTTTCTTT.

This clonotype has a count of ten or more. J is TRBJ1-4 and V is TRBV5-6; TRBD1 is a possible D gene (6 bases). CDR3 length: 16 amino acids. Germline loops: CDR1 SGHDT, CDR2 YYEEEE. V was shortened by 0 bases and J by 2 bases, with 11 bases between the two germline ends. The CDR3: CASSLGAQGTNEKLFF. As DNA, the CDR3 is TGTGCCAGCAGCTTGGGAGCACAGGGTACTAATGAAAAACTGTTTTTT.

The chain is built from TRBV18 and TRBJ1-1; tentatively, D is TRBD1 (6 bases). Germline CDR1 and CDR2: KGHSH and LQKENI. V lost 3 bases to trimming and J lost 1 base, with 15 bases between them. This CDR3 has 16 amino acids. CDR3 residues: CASSPYTGTPNTEAFF. The CDR3 DNA reads TGTGCCAGCTCACCTTACACCGGGACACCGAACACTGAAGCTTTCTTT.

This clonotype was observed a handful of times. The chain combines TRBV20-1 with TRBJ2-1; 16 nucleotides agree with TRBD2. V shed 6 bases, J shed 7 bases, and the junction held 6 bases outside the gene matches. The germline V gene has CDR1 DFQATT and CDR2 SNEGSKA (reference sequence). The CDR3 is 15 amino acids. DNA of the CDR3: TGCAGTGCCCGGACGGGACTAGCGGGAGGGAATGAGCAGTTCTTC. It is translated as CSARTGLAGGNEQFF.

This clonotype was seen ten or more times. The chain carries TRBV30 and TRBJ2-7, with D perhaps TRBD2 (5 bases). The CDR3 extends over 13 amino acids. Germline V lookup: CDR1 GTSNPN, CDR2 SVGIG (reference sequence). Trimming left V 3 bases short and J 0 bases short, with 9 bases between. The CDR3 sequence is CAWSLAFSYEQYF. CDR3 DNA sequence: TGTGCCTGGAGCTTAGCGTTCTCCTACGAGCAGTACTTC. Using reference TRBV30 and TRBJ2-7 for the parts outside the CDR3, the full variable domain is SQTIHQWPATLVQPVGSPLSLECTVEGTSNPNLYWYRQAAGRGLQLLFYSVGIGQISSEVPQNLSASRPQDRQFILSSKKLLLSDSGFYLCAWSLAFSYEQYFGPGTRLTVT.

There are many counts of this clonotype. V usage is TRBV4-2 and J usage is TRBJ2-3, with no clear D. Germline CDR1 and CDR2: LGHNA and YNFKEQ. V lost 4 bases and J 2 bases, leaving 10 bases between the germline ends. The CDR3 consists of 14 residues. Here the CDR3 reads CASSRPTVTDTQYF. CDR3 nucleotides: TGTGCCAGCAGCCGACCGACTGTCACAGATACGCAGTATTTT.

This clonotype was counted ten times or more. The rearrangement uses TRBV19 and TRBJ1-2; D may be TRBD1 (6 bases). The CDR3 sequence is 15 residues long. Germline CDR1 LNHDA, CDR2 SQIVND (reference sequence). V was clipped by 6 bases and J by 3 bases, with 17 bases between them. The CDR3 here is CASRNKDSLHYGYTF. The CDR3 DNA sequence: TGTGCCAGTAGGAATAAGGACAGCCTCCACTATGGCTACACCTTC.

J is TRBJ2-5 and V is TRBV9; perhaps D is TRBD1 or TRBD2 (5 bases each). Trimming took 2 bases from V and 1 from J, leaving 9 bases between them. CDR3 length: 14 residues. Germline CDR1 and CDR2: SGDLS and YYNGEE. The CDR3 here is CASSVGAGQETQYF. CDR3 nucleotides: TGTGCCAGCAGCGTCGGGGCGGGCCAAGAGACCCAGTACTTC.

This clonotype was counted a few times. The chain carries TRBV11-2 and TRBJ2-4, with TRBD2 identical over 7 bases. Trimming cost V 5 bases and J 8 bases; bases outside gene matches: 9. From germline, CDR1 is SGHAT and CDR2 FQNNGV. The CDR3 covers 14 residues. CDR3 DNA: TGTGCCAGCAGCAAAGGGGAGGGCCCAGACATTCAGTACTTC. Protein product: CASSKGEGPDIQYF.

This clonotype appeared many times. The genes are TRBV12-5 and TRBJ2-1; no definite D call. Trimming cost V 3 bases and J 3 bases, with 9 bases left between them. Germline CDR1 reads LGHNT; CDR2 reads FRNRAP. The CDR3 runs 14 residues. CDR3 nucleotide sequence: TGTGCTAGTGGTTTTCGGCCCGACTACAATGAGCAGTTCTTC. It yields the protein CASGFRPDYNEQFF.